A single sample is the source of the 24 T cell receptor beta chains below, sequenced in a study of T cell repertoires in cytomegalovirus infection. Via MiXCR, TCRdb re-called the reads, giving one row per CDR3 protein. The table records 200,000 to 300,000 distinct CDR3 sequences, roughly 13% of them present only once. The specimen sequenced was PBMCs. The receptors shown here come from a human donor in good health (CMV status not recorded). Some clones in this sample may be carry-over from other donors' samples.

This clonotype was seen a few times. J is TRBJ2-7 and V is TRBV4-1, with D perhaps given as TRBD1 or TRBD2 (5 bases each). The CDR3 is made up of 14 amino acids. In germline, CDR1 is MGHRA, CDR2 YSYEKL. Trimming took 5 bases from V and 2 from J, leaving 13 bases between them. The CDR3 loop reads CASSARDGTYEQYF. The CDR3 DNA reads TGCGCCAGCAGCGCCCGGGACGGAACCTACGAGCAGTACTTC.

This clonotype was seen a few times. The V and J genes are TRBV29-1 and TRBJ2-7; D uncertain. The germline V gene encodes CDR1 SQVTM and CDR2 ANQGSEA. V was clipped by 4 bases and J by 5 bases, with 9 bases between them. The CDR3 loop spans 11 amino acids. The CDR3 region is CSVGGIHEQYF. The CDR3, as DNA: TGCAGCGTTGGGGGTATCCACGAGCAGTACTTC.

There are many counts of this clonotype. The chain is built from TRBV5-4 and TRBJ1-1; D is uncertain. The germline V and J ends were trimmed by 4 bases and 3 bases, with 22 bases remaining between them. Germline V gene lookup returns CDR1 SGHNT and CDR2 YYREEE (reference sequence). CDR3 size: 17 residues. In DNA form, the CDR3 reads TGTGCCAGCAGCCCCATCGGAGCTGCAGGAGGTGACACTGAAGCTTTCTTT. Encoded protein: CASSPIGAAGGDTEAFF. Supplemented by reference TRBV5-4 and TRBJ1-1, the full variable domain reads ETGVTQSPTHLIKTRGQQVTLRCSSQSGHNTVSWYQQALGQGPQFIFQYYREEENGRGNFPPRFSGLQFPNYSSELNVNALELDDSALYLCASSPIGAAGGDTEAFFGQGTRLTVV.

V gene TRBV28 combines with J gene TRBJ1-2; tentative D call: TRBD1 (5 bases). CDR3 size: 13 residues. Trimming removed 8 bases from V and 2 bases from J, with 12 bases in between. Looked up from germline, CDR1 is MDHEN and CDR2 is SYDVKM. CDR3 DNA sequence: TGTGCCAGCGGGAGGGGCGCAAACTATGGCTACACCTTC. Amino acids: CASGRGANYGYTF.

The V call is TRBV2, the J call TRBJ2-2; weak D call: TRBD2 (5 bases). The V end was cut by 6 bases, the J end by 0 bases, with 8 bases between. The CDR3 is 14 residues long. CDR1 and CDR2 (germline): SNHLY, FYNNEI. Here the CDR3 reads CASRSGANTGELFF. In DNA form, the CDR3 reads TGTGCCAGCAGGAGCGGCGCGAACACCGGGGAGCTGTTTTTT.

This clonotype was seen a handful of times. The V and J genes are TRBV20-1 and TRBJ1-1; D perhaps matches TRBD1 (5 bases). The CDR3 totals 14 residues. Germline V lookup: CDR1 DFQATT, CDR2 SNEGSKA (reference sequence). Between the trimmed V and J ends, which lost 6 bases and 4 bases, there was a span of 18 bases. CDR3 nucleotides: TGCAGTGCGGAAGGGGAGGGACTTTCCACTGAAGCTTTCTTT. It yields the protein CSAEGEGLSTEAFF.

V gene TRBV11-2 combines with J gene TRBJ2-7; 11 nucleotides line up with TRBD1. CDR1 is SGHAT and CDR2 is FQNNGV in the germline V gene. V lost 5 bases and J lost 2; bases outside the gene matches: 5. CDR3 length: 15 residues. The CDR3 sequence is CASSPWGQGAYEQYF. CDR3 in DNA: TGTGCCAGCAGCCCCTGGGGACAGGGGGCCTACGAGCAGTACTTC.

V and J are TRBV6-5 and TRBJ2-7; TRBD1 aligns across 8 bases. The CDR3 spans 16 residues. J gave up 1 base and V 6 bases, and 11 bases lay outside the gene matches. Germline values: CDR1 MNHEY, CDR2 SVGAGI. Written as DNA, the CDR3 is TGTGCCAGCAGCTATCGAAGGACAGGGACTTCCTACGAGCAGTACTTC. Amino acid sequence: CASSYRRTGTSYEQYF.

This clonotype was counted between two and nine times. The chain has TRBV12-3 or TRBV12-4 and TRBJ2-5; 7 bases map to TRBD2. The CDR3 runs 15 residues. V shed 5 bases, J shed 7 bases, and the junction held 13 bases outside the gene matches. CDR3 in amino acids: CASSKGLGGRGTQYF. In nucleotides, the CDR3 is TGTGCCAGCAGTAAAGGACTAGGAGGAAGGGGGACCCAGTACTTC.

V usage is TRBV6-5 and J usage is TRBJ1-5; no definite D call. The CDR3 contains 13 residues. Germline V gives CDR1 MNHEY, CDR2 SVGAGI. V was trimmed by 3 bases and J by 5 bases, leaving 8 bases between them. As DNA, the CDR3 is TGTGCCAGCAGTTATACCACGGATCAGCCCCAGCATTTT. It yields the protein CASSYTTDQPQHF.

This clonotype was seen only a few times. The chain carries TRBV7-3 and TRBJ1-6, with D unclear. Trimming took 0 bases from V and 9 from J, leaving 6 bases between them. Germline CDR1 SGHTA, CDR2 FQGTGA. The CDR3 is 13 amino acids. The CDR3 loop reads CASSLTTVSPLHF. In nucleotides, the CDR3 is TGTGCCAGCAGCTTAACCACAGTTTCACCCCTCCACTTT.

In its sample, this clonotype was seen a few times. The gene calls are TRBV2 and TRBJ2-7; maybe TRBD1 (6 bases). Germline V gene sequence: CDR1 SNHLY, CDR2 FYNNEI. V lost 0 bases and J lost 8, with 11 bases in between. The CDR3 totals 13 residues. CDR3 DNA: TGTGCCAGCAGTGAAGCCCCTACAGGGAAGCAGTACTTC. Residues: CASSEAPTGKQYF. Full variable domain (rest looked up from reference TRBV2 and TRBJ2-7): EPEVTQTPSHQVTQMGQEVILRCVPISNHLYFYWYRQILGQKVEFLVSFYNNEISEKSEIFDDQFSVERPDGSNFTLKIRSTKLEDSAMYFCASSEAPTGKQYFGPGTRLTVT.

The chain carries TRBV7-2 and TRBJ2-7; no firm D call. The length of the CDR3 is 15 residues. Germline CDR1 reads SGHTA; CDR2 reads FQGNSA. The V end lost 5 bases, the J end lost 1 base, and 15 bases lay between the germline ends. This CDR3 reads CASSSDEFGSYEQYV. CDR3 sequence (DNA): TGTGCCAGCAGCAGCGACGAATTTGGGTCCTACGAGCAGTACGTC.

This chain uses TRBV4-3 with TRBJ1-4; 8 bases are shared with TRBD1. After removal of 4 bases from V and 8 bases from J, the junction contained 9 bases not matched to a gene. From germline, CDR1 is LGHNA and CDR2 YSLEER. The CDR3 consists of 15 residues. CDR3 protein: CASSPGQGEVEKLFF. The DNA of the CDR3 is TGCGCCAGCAGCCCCGGACAGGGAGAGGTAGAAAAACTGTTTTTT.

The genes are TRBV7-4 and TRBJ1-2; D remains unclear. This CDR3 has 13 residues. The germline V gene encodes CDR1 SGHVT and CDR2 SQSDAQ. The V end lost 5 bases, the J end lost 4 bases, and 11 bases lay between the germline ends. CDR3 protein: CASSLQNSYGYTF. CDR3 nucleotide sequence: TGTGCCAGCAGCCTACAAAACTCCTATGGCTACACCTTC. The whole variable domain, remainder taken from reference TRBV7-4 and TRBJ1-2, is GAGVSQSPRYKVAKRGRDVALRCDSISGHVTLYWYRQTLGQGSEVLTYSQSDAQRDKSGRPSGRFSAERPERSVSTLKIQRTEQGDSAVYLCASSLQNSYGYTFGSGTRLTVV.

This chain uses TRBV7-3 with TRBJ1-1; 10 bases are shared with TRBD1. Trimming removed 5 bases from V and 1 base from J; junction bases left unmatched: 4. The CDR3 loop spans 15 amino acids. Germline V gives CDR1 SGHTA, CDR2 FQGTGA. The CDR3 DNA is TGTGCCAGCAGCCGACAGGGGGCTGGGAACACTGAAGCTTTCTTT. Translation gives CASSRQGAGNTEAFF. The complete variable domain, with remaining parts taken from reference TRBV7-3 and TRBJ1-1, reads GAGVSQTPSNKVTEKGKYVELRCDPISGHTALYWYRQSLGQGPEFLIYFQGTGAADDSGLPNDRFFAVRPEGSVSTLKIQRTERGDSAVYLCASSRQGAGNTEAFFGQGTRLTVV.

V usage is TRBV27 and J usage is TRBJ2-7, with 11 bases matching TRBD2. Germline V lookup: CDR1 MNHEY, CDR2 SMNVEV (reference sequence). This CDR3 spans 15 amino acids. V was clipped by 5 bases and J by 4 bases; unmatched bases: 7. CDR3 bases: TGTGCCAGCAGTGACCTAGCGGGGGGACAATACGAGCAGTACTTC. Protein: CASSDLAGGQYEQYF.

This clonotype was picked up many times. CDR3 sequence reads: CASSLEGQGVYEQYF. The CDR3 bases are TGTGCCAGCAGCTTAGAAGGACAGGGGGTCTACGAGCAGTACTTC. V gene TRBV7-6 combines with J gene TRBJ2-7; 10 nucleotides match TRBD1. Per germline, CDR1 SGHVS and CDR2 FNYEAQ. Unmatched junction bases numbered 3, after V lost 1 base and J lost 3 bases. The CDR3 covers 15 residues.

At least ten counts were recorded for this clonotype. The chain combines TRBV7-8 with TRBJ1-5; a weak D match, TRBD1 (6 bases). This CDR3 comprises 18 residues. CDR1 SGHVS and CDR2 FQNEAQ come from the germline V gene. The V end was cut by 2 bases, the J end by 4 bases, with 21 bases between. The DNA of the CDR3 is TGTGCCAGCAGCTTATTAGGGGGGGTGACAGGATTGAATCAGCCCCAGCATTTT. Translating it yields CASSLLGGVTGLNQPQHF.

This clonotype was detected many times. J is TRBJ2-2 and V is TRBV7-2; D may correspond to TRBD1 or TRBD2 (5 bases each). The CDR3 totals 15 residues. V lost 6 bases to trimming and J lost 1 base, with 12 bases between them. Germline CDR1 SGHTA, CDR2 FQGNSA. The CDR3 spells CASRTPGRNTGELFF. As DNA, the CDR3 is TGTGCCAGCAGGACGCCGGGGCGGAACACCGGGGAGCTGTTTTTT.

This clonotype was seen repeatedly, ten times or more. Here the CDR3 DNA reads TGTGCCAGCAGCGCGAACAGGGGGCTCAACACTGAAGCTTTCTTT. Translated: CASSANRGLNTEAFF. The rearrangement uses TRBV7-2 and TRBJ1-1, with 9 bases aligning to TRBD1. The CDR3 is made up of 15 amino acids. Per germline, CDR1 SGHTA and CDR2 FQGNSA. The ends lost 5 bases at V and 2 bases at J; junction bases unmatched: 6.

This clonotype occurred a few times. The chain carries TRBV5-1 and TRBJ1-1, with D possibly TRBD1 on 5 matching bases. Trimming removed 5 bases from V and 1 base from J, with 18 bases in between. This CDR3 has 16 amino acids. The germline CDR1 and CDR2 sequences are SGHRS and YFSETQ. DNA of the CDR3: TGCGCCAGCAGTGACCTTCCCGGGACGGGGAACACTGAAGCTTTCTTT. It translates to CASSDLPGTGNTEAFF. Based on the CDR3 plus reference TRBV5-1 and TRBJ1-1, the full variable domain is KAGVTQTPRYLIKTRGQQVTLSCSPISGHRSVSWYQQTPGQGLQFLFEYFSETQRNKGNFPGRFSGRQFSNSRSEMNVSTLELGDSALYLCASSDLPGTGNTEAFFGQGTRLTVV.

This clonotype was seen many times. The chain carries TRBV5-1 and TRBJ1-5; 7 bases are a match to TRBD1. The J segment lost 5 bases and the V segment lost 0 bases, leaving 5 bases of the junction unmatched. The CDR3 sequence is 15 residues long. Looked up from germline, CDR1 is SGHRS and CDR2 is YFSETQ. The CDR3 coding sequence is TGCGCCAGCAGCTTGGGGATAACAGGGGATCAGCCCCAGCATTTT. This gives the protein CASSLGITGDQPQHF.

The CDR3 spells CASSLLLADTQYF. The CDR3 nucleotides are TGCGCCAGCAGCCTACTCCTAGCCGATACGCAGTATTTT. The chain recombines TRBV5-1 with TRBJ2-3; tentative D call: TRBD2 (5 bases). The V end lost 4 bases, the J end lost 6 bases, and 12 bases lay between the germline ends. The CDR3 is made up of 13 amino acids. Germline V gives CDR1 SGHRS, CDR2 YFSETQ.